The 15 T cell receptor beta chains below all came from one sample that was sequenced in a study of CXCR3-negative and CXCR3-positive naive CD8 T cells. Study outcomes and limitations: The TRB CDR3s that CXCR3-positive naive cells carried were more hydrophobic than those of CXCR3-negative naive cells.

Carrying UMI labels, the TRB cDNA libraries were prepared through 5' RACE. TCRdb reanalyzed the 5' RACE reads, giving one entry per CDR3 protein sequence and no DNA. The record lists 84,000 or so distinct CDR3 sequences, of which the ten most abundant hold roughly 0.59%. The antigens these receptors bind are not known. The sequenced sample was naive CXCR3+ CD8+ T cells from blood. As for subset: CD45RO-CCR7+CD27+CD95- naive CD8+ T cells expressing CXCR3 (TNR3+). These receptor sequences come from a human donor in good health. Some clones in this sample may be carry-over from other donors' samples.

The chain employs TRBV20-1 and TRBJ2-7; as DNA is missing, the TRBD2 call by TCRdb cannot be tested. The CDR3 extends over 13 amino acids. Germline CDR1 and CDR2: DFQATT and SNEGSKA (reference sequence). The CDR3: CSAKRTNAYEQYF.

This sequence joins TRBV7-9 and TRBJ2-5. CDR1 is SEHNR, CDR2 FQNEAQ, per germline (reference sequence). CDR3 length: 12 residues. This CDR3 reads CASSSAVETQYF.

V and J are TRBV4-1 and TRBJ1-5. The V gene's germline CDR1 is MGHRA and CDR2 YSYEKL. The CDR3 has 18 residues. CDR3 protein: CASSQDPIGSYSNQPQHF.

This chain uses TRBV28 with TRBJ2-2; TCRdb names TRBD1, which stays unverified in the absence of DNA. Germline V gives CDR1 MDHEN, CDR2 SYDVKM. This CDR3 has 16 amino acids. The CDR3 is CASSWDRGGPTGELFF.

The chain couples TRBV29-1 to TRBJ1-2; TCRdb's assignment of TRBD1 cannot be checked, as there is no DNA. This CDR3 region has 14 residues. CDR1 SQVTM and CDR2 ANQGSEA come from the germline V gene. The CDR3 sequence: CSVDRDGDNYGYTF.

The chain joins TRBV29-1 to TRBJ2-1; absent DNA, TCRdb's TRBD2 call cannot be checked. The length of the CDR3 is 15 residues. Germline assignment: CDR1 SQVTM and CDR2 ANQGSEA. The chain's CDR3 is CSVDDRGRGNNEQFF.

This sequence joins TRBV28 and TRBJ2-7; TCRdb returns TRBD1, unconfirmable since there is no DNA. Germline CDR1 is MDHEN and CDR2 is SYDVKM. This CDR3 comprises 15 residues. The CDR3 protein is CASRPTGRPSYEQYF.

The chain couples TRBV5-1 to TRBJ2-5; the TCRdb D gene call, TRBD1, has no DNA to confirm it. This CDR3 is 13 amino acids long. Germline loops: CDR1 SGHRS, CDR2 YFSETQ. CDR3 protein: CASRKGGMETQYF.

The rearrangement joins TRBV15 to TRBJ2-7; TCRdb outputs TRBD2, but without DNA this stays unchecked. The CDR3 is 20 residues long. CDR1 and CDR2 (germline): LNHNV, YYDKDF (reference sequence). This CDR3 is CATSRVGQPGLADFSYEQYF.

The chain uses TRBV7-9 and TRBJ2-7; TCRdb names TRBD2, which stays unverified in the absence of DNA. The germline V gene encodes CDR1 SEHNR and CDR2 FQNEAQ (reference sequence). The CDR3 is made up of 17 amino acids. CDR3 sequence reads: CASSFGDYRDSFYEQYF.

The genes are TRBV4-2 and TRBJ1-6. The CDR3 spans 17 residues. Germline V lookup: CDR1 LGHNA, CDR2 YNFKEQ. CDR3 amino acids: CASSQDRFKTHNSPLHF.

This chain joins TRBV6-5 and TRBJ2-2; the TCRdb D gene call, TRBD1, has no DNA to confirm it. Germline V gene lookup returns CDR1 MNHEY and CDR2 SVGAGI. The CDR3 totals 14 residues. The CDR3 sequence: CATGTGPNTGELFF.

This chain joins TRBV29-1 and TRBJ2-7; TCRdb selects TRBD1, and the lack of DNA leaves this call unchecked. Germline CDR1 is SQVTM and CDR2 is ANQGSEA. The CDR3 is 15 residues long. The CDR3 sequence: CSVEERGQGSYEQYF.

The CDR3 reads CASSQEEGVKTEAFF. The V gene is TRBV4-2, the J gene TRBJ1-1; TCRdb outputs TRBD1, but without DNA this stays unchecked. CDR1 is LGHNA, CDR2 YNFKEQ, per germline. This CDR3 spans 15 amino acids.

This CDR3 is CSVEGGDLRTDTQYF. The chain employs TRBV29-1 and TRBJ2-3. The CDR3 covers 15 residues. Germline V gene lookup returns CDR1 SQVTM and CDR2 ANQGSEA.